A selection of T cell receptor beta chains follows, all from one sample in a study of blood T cell repertoires in COVID-19. Libraries were prepared by immunoSEQ multiplex PCR; TCRdb keeps only in-frame clonotypes and omits some of them. The sample yields 15,000 to 20,000 clones, roughly 84% seen once. Sequences were obtained from peripheral blood. These TCRs come from a human donor in a cohort sampled during active COVID-19. Both conserved end residues are part of each CDR3. A D gene is named only where the DNA matches it firmly. Expanded clones are given a class, and other clones once, few, many or no size at all.

clone size | J gene | V gene | D gene | CDR3 DNA | CDR3 protein
NA | TRBJ2-5 | TRBV10-3 | TRBD1 | TGTGCCATCAGTGACGACAGGGGTCGAGAGACCCAGTACTTC | CAISDDRGRETQYF
few | TRBJ2-5 | TRBV5-1 | TRBD2 | TGCGCCAGCAGCCTCGGGACTATACAAGAGACCCAGTACTTC | CASSLGTIQETQYF
once | TRBJ1-6 | TRBV30 | TRBD1 | TGTGCCTGGAGTGTCACTCCCGGGACAGGTAGAATTGCGGCGAATTCACCCCTCCACTTT | CAWSVTPGTGRIAANSPLHF
NA | TRBJ2-5 | TRBV6-2/TRBV6-3 | TRBD2 | TGTGCCAGCAGTTACCCGGAGGTAGCGGGAAGTGAGACCCAGTACTTC | CASSYPEVAGSETQYF
NA | TRBJ2-1 | TRBV2 | TRBD2 | TGTGCCAGCAGTGAGTTCATGGGGGGGAATGAGCAGTTCTTC | CASSEFMGGNEQFF
NA | TRBJ2-3 | TRBV25-1 | NA | TGTGCTGTGGCCCCGGGGGGCACAGATACGCAGTATTTT | CAVAPGGTDTQYF
NA | TRBJ2-2 | TRBV4-3 | TRBD2 | TGCGCCAGCAGCCAAGAAGCTAGCGGCCGATCCACCGGGGAGCTGTTTTTT | CASSQEASGRSTGELFF
NA | TRBJ1-2 | TRBV27 | TRBD1 | TGTGCCAGCAGTTTATCGGGACAGGGAGCGTTTAACTATGGCTACACCTTC | CASSLSGQGAFNYGYTF
NA | TRBJ1-6 | TRBV6-1 | NA | TGTGCCAGCAGTGAACTGACTTATAATTCACCCCTCCACTTT | CASSELTYNSPLHF
NA | TRBJ2-2 | TRBV29-1 | NA | TGCAGCGTTGCCGGTCTAGGGGGAAACACCGGGGAGCTGTTTTTT | CSVAGLGGNTGELFF
NA | TRBJ1-1 | TRBV6-6 | NA | TGTGCCAGCAGGGGACCGGGGGATCTGATAACTGAAGCTTTCTTT | CASRGPGDLITEAFF
medium-sized | TRBJ2-6 | TRBV2 | NA | TGTGCCAGCAGTGATACACTGGGGCTCTCTGGGGCCAACGTCCTGACTTTC | CASSDTLGLSGANVLTF
few | TRBJ2-7 | TRBV5-1 | TRBD2 | TGCGCCAGCCGACACCAGCGGGGGAGCTCCTACGAGCAGTACTTC | CASRHQRGSSYEQYF
NA | TRBJ2-5 | TRBV5-1 | TRBD2 | TGCGCCAGCAGCTTGTTGGTCCTAGCGGGAGCGGAAGAGACCCAGTACTTC | CASSLLVLAGAEETQYF
NA | TRBJ2-2 | TRBV7-8 | TRBD1 | TGTGCCAGCAGCTTTGACAGGGTCACCGGGGAGCTGTTTTTT | CASSFDRVTGELFF
NA | TRBJ2-5 | TRBV2 | TRBD2 | TGTGCCAGCAGTAGTCCGGGACTAGTTGGGCAGACCCAGTACTTC | CASSSPGLVGQTQYF
NA | TRBJ1-2 | TRBV6-5 | NA | TGTGCCAGCAGCCGCGGACAGTACCGATTCGGGGGCTACACCTTC | CASSRGQYRFGGYTF
NA | TRBJ1-5 | TRBV2 | NA | TGTGCCAGCAGGCCCCAGGGGAGTGGCAATCAGCCCCAGCATTTT | CASRPQGSGNQPQHF
NA | TRBJ1-1 | TRBV6-2/TRBV6-3 | TRBD1 | TGTGCCAGCAGTTCGCCTAACAGGGGGCAGTACACTGAAGCTTTCTTT | CASSSPNRGQYTEAFF
medium-sized | TRBJ2-1 | TRBV6-2/TRBV6-3 | NA | TGTGCCAGCAGTTATCCCTCCAGCGGGCTCTCCTACAATGAGCAGTTCTTC | CASSYPSSGLSYNEQFF
NA | TRBJ1-6 | TRBV9 | TRBD1 | TGTGCCAGCAGCGCGACAGGGGGCGCAAGTTCACCCCTCCACTTT | CASSATGGASSPLHF
NA | TRBJ2-3 | TRBV6-6 | TRBD2 | TGTGCCAGCAGTCGCGGGACTAGCGGGGCCCACACAGATACGCAGTATTTT | CASSRGTSGAHTDTQYF
NA | TRBJ1-1 | TRBV18 | TRBD1 | TGTGCCAGCTCGACGGAACAGGGGAGGAACACTGAAGCTTTCTTT | CASSTEQGRNTEAFF
NA | TRBJ2-3 | TRBV27 | NA | TGTGCCAGCAGTCCGGGGTACGCAGATACGCAGTATTTT | CASSPGYADTQYF
medium-sized | TRBJ2-6 | TRBV10-3 | TRBD1 | TGTGCCATCAGGCCCGGGACAGGACCCTCTGGGGCCAACGTCCTGACTTTC | CAIRPGTGPSGANVLTF
NA | TRBJ2-3 | TRBV5-1 | TRBD2 | TGCGCCAGCAGCTTGGACAGCGGGGGGGTCCCAGATACGCAGTATTTT | CASSLDSGGVPDTQYF
NA | TRBJ2-1 | TRBV7-2 | TRBD2 | TGTGCCAGCAGCCCCGAGACTAGCGGATACAATGAGCAGTTCTTC | CASSPETSGYNEQFF
NA | TRBJ2-3 | TRBV7-2 | NA | TGTGCCAGCAGCCAAAGTGCGGGGACCGAGGTGGCAGATACGCAGTATTTT | CASSQSAGTEVADTQYF
NA | TRBJ1-4 | TRBV7-2 | NA | TGTGCCAGCAGTTCCGGATGGAGTGAAAAACTGTTTTTT | CASSSGWSEKLFF
NA | TRBJ1-2 | TRBV27 | TRBD1 | TGTGCCAGCAGTCCGGGACAGGGGGCGTTTGGCTACACCTTC | CASSPGQGAFGYTF
NA | TRBJ2-1 | TRBV11-2 | TRBD2 | TGTGCCAGCAGCTTAGATTTAGCGGGGAACAATGAGCAGTTCTTC | CASSLDLAGNNEQFF
NA | TRBJ1-4 | TRBV6-1 | NA | TGTGCCAGCAGTGAAGTTCGAATAACGACAGGTCCTTTGCCAACTAATGAAAAACTGTTTTTT | CASSEVRITTGPLPTNEKLFF
NA | TRBJ1-3 | TRBV28 | TRBD1 | TGTGCCAGCAGTTTGCCCGCGGGACAGGGGTTAAGCTCTGGAAACACCATATATTTT | CASSLPAGQGLSSGNTIYF
NA | TRBJ1-4 | TRBV4-2 | NA | TGTGCCAGCAGCCAAGAAGGGCAGGGAGGTGAAAAACTGTTTTTT | CASSQEGQGGEKLFF
NA | TRBJ2-1 | TRBV19 | TRBD2 | TGTGCCAGTAGTCCCGCCATAGCGGGGGGCTCCTACAATGAGCAGTTCTTC | CASSPAIAGGSYNEQFF
NA | TRBJ2-1 | TRBV19 | TRBD1 | TGTGCCAGCGACAGTCTGCGGACAGGGGGGGGCAATGAGCAGTTCTTC | CASDSLRTGGGNEQFF
NA | TRBJ2-6 | TRBV19 | NA | TGTGCCAGTAGTTCCCGGACAGTTAGCTACGGGGCCAACGTCCTGACTTTC | CASSSRTVSYGANVLTF
NA | TRBJ2-3 | TRBV7-8 | TRBD1 | TGTGCCAGCAGCTTAGTCGGGGGACAGGACACAGATACGCAGTATTTT | CASSLVGGQDTDTQYF
NA | TRBJ1-2 | TRBV7-9 | TRBD1 | TGTGCCAGCAGCTTCGCGGGACAGACCTATGGCTACACCTTC | CASSFAGQTYGYTF
NA | TRBJ1-3 | TRBV9 | TRBD1 | TGTGCCAGCAGCACAAGTCCCGGGACAGGGCGGGGGTTCTCTGGAAACACCATATATTTT | CASSTSPGTGRGFSGNTIYF
few | TRBJ2-7 | TRBV11-3 | TRBD1 | TGTGCCAGCAGCTTAGGAGGGACAGGGGGTACCTACGAGCAGTACTTC | CASSLGGTGGTYEQYF
NA | TRBJ1-6 | TRBV4-3 | NA | TGCGCCAGCAGCCAAGGAAACTCCGTCGGGACACCCCTCCACTTT | CASSQGNSVGTPLHF
NA | TRBJ2-3 | TRBV5-1 | TRBD1 | TGCGCCAGCAGCCTTGGCGGGACAGGGAACCCAGATACGCAGTATTTT | CASSLGGTGNPDTQYF
NA | TRBJ2-5 | TRBV19 | TRBD1 | TGTGCCAGTAGTTTCGGGACAGCACAAGAGACCCAGTACTTC | CASSFGTAQETQYF
few | TRBJ2-6 | TRBV11-2 | TRBD1 | TGTGCCAGCAGGGGACAGGGGACTGGGGCCAACGTCCTGACTTTC | CASRGQGTGANVLTF
NA | TRBJ2-7 | TRBV5-1 | TRBD1 | TGCGCCAGCAGCTTGGAACAGGGGTTCTCCTACGAGCAGTACTTC | CASSLEQGFSYEQYF
NA | TRBJ2-5 | TRBV19 | TRBD2 | TGTGCCAGTAGTACCGGGGTAGCGGGAGGGGAGACCCAGTACTTC | CASSTGVAGGETQYF
NA | TRBJ1-5 | TRBV9 | NA | TGTGCCAGCAGCCGAGGAGGCAATCAGCCCCAGCATTTT | CASSRGGNQPQHF
NA | TRBJ2-1 | TRBV5-8 | TRBD1 | TGTGCCAGCACCCGACAGGGACCCTACAATGAGCAGTTCTTC | CASTRQGPYNEQFF
NA | TRBJ2-3 | TRBV29-1 | TRBD1 | TGCAGCGGTGCCGGGACAGGGGGCACAGATACGCAGTATTTT | CSGAGTGGTDTQYF
NA | TRBJ1-6 | TRBV7-2 | NA | TGTGCCAGCAGCTTAGCTATGGGAGAAGGCTCACCCCTCCACTTT | CASSLAMGEGSPLHF
NA | TRBJ2-1 | TRBV4-3 | TRBD1 | TGCGCCAGCAGCGCTGACAGGGACCCATACAATGAGCAGTTCTTC | CASSADRDPYNEQFF
NA | TRBJ2-7 | TRBV19 | NA | TGTGCCAGTAGTACTACAGCCTATTACTCCTACGAGCAGTACTTC | CASSTTAYYSYEQYF
NA | TRBJ1-6 | TRBV19 | TRBD1 | TGTGCCAGTAGTATCCGGGACAGAAATTCACCCCTCCACTTT | CASSIRDRNSPLHF
NA | TRBJ1-2 | TRBV5-1 | TRBD1 | TGCGCCAGCAGCCCGACACAGGGGAACGATGGCTACACCTTC | CASSPTQGNDGYTF
few | TRBJ2-7 | TRBV28 | NA | TGTGCCAGCAGTCCCCTTAGCATTACCTACGAGCAGTACTTC | CASSPLSITYEQYF
NA | TRBJ1-2 | TRBV5-1 | NA | TGCGCCAGCAGCTTGGGACAGAACTATGGCTACACCTTC | CASSLGQNYGYTF
NA | TRBJ2-3 | TRBV2 | TRBD2 | TGTGCCAGCCGAAGCGGGGGGGCCGCAGATACGCAGTATTTT | CASRSGGAADTQYF
NA | TRBJ1-2 | TRBV5-6 | TRBD1 | TGTGCCAGCAGCTTTCGACAGGGGGGTGGCTACACCTTC | CASSFRQGGGYTF
few | TRBJ2-7 | TRBV19 | TRBD2 | TGTGCCAGTAGTATAAAGCGGGGTCGACTGGGGGAGCAGTACTTC | CASSIKRGRLGEQYF